The 2 T cell receptor beta chains presented below share a single source sample, sequenced in a study of shared clonotypes between healthy human individuals. Repertoires were generated with immunoSEQ multiplex PCR, while TCRdb's copy carries only in-frame clones and drops some. Among 1,400,000 or so clones listed, around 98.5% were seen once. Sequenced sample: naive CD4+ T cells sorted from blood. The subset was: CD45RA+ positively selected. Receptor source: a young man in good health.

The gene calls are TRBV6-5 and TRBJ2-5; a weak D match, TRBD1 (5 bases). V was shortened by 7 bases and J by 2 bases, with 11 bases between the two germline ends. Germline lookup yields CDR1 MNHEY and CDR2 SVGAGI. The CDR3 is made up of 13 amino acids. Here the CDR3 DNA reads TGTGCCAGCAATCAGGGCGTTCAAGAGACCCAGTACTTC. Protein product: CASNQGVQETQYF.

As regards this clone: The sample holds other DNA sequences that translate to the same CDR3. The rearrangement links TRBV28 to TRBJ1-1; D remains unclear. The V end lost 3 bases, the J end lost 11 bases, and 10 bases lay between the germline ends. Germline values: CDR1 MDHEN, CDR2 SYDVKM. This CDR3 has 11 residues. The CDR3 region is CASSLVGKAFF. CDR3 nucleotide sequence: TGTGCCAGCAGTTTGGTAGGAAAGGCTTTCTTT.